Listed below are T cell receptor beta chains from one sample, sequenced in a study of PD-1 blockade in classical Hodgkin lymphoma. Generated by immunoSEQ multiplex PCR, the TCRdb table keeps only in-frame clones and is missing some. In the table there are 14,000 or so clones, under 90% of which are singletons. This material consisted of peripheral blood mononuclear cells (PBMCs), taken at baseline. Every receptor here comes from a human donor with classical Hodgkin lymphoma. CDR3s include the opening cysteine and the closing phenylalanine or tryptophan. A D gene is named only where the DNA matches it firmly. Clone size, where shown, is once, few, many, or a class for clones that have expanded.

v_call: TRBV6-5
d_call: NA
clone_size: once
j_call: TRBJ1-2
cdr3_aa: CASSYGGRNYGYTF
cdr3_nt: TGTGCCAGCAGTTATGGGGGCCGGAACTATGGCTACACCTTC

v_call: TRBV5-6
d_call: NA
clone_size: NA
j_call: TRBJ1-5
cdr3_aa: CASSSQGFNQPQHF
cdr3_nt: TGTGCCAGCAGCTCCCAGGGGTTCAATCAGCCCCAGCATTTT

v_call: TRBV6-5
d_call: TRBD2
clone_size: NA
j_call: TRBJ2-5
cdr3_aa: CASSRLAGEETQYF
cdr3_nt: TGTGCCAGCAGTCGGCTAGCGGGGGAAGAGACCCAGTACTTC

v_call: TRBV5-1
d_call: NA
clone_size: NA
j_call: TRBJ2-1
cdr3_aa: CASSLVSGYNEQFF
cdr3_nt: TGCGCCAGCAGCTTGGTTTCAGGCTACAATGAGCAGTTCTTC

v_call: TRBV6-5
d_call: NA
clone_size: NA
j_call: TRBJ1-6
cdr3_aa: CASSYRDSPLHF
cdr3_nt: TGTGCCAGCAGTTACAGGGATTCACCCCTCCACTTT

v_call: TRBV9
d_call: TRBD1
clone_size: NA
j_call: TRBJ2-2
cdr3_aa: CASTRTGGARDGELFF
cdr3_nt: TGTGCCAGCACCAGGACAGGGGGCGCCAGGGACGGGGAGCTGTTTTTT

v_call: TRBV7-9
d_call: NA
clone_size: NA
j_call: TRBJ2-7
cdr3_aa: CASSRRLSSYEQYF
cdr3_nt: TGTGCCAGCAGCCGTCGATTGAGCTCCTACGAGCAGTACTTC

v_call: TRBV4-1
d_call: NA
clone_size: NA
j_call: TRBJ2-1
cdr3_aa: CASRGLNWNEQFF
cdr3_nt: TGCGCCAGCCGCGGACTAAACTGGAATGAGCAGTTCTTC

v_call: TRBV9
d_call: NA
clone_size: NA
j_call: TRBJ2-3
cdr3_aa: CASSVTFSPTDTQYF
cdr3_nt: TGTGCCAGCAGCGTAACCTTTTCCCCCACAGATACGCAGTATTTT

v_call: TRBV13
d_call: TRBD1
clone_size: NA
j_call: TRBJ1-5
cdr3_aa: CASSLGARGRNQPQHF
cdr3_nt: TGTGCCAGCAGCTTAGGTGCCAGGGGGCGCAATCAGCCCCAGCATTTT

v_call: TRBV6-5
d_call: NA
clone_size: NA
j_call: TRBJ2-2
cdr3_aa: CASSYISTGELFF
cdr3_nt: TGTGCCAGCAGTTACATTTCCACCGGGGAGCTGTTTTTT

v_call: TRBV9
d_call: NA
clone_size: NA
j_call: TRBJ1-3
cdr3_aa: CASSDPGASGNTIYF
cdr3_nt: TGTGCCAGCAGCGACCCGGGTGCCTCTGGAAACACCATATATTTT

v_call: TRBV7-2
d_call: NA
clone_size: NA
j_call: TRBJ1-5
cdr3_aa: CASSFVSGGELQPQHF
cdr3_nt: TGTGCCAGCAGCTTTGTATCGGGGGGAGAGCTTCAGCCCCAGCATTTT

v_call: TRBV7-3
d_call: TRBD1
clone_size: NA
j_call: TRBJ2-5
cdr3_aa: CASSEQITGAETQYF
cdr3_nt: TGTGCCAGCAGCGAACAGATTACAGGGGCAGAGACCCAGTACTTC

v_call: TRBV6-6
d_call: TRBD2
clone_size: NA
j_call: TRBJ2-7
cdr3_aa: CASSSLAGDSSYEQYF
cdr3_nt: TGTGCCAGCAGTTCCCTAGCGGGGGATAGCTCCTACGAGCAGTACTTC

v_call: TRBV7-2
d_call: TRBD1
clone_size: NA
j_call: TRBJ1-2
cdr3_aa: CASSWGTGEGRSNYGYTF
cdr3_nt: TGTGCCAGCAGCTGGGGGACAGGGGAGGGCAGATCTAACTATGGCTACACCTTC

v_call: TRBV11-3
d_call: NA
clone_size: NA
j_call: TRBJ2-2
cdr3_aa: CASSLVGHTGELFF
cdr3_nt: TGTGCCAGCAGCTTAGTCGGTCACACCGGGGAGCTGTTTTTT

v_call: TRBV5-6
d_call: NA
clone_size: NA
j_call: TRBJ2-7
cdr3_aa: CASSLRYEQYF
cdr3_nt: TGTGCCAGCAGCTTGAGGTACGAGCAGTACTTC

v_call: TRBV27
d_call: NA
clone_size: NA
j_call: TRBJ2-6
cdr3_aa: CASSPRVGTGDSGANVLTF
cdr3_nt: TGTGCCAGCAGTCCACGGGTTGGAACAGGCGACTCTGGGGCCAACGTCCTGACTTTC

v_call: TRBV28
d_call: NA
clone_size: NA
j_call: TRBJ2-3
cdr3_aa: CASSPGAGPDTQYF
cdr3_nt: TGTGCCAGCAGCCCGGGGGCAGGGCCAGATACGCAGTATTTT

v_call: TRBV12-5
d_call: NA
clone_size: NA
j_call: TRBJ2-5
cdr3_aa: CASGLEGGYQETQYF
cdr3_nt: TGTGCTAGTGGTTTGGAAGGAGGGTATCAAGAGACCCAGTACTTC

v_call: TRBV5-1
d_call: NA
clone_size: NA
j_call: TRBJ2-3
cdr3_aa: CASSFGGTDTQYF
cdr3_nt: TGCGCCAGCAGCTTTGGCGGCACAGATACGCAGTATTTT

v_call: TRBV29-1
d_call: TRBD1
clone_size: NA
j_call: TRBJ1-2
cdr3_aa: CSVQTGDRDGYTF
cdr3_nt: TGCAGCGTTCAAACGGGGGACAGGGACGGCTACACCTTC

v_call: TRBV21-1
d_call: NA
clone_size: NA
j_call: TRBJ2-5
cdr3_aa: CASTNFSDRGRETQYF
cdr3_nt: TGTGCCAGCACCAACTTTTCGGACAGGGGACGGGAGACCCAGTACTTC

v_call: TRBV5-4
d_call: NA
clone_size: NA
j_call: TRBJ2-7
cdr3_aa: CASSPQNSYEQYF
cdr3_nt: TGTGCCAGCAGCCCCCAGAACTCCTACGAGCAGTACTTC

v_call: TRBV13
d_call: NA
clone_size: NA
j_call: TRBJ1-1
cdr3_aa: CASSDQGYTEAFF
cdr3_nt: TGTGCCAGCAGCGATCAGGGGTACACTGAAGCTTTCTTT

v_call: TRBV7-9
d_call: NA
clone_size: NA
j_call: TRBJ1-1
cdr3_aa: CASSLVEANTEAFF
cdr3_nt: TGTGCCAGCAGCTTAGTTGAGGCGAACACTGAAGCTTTCTTT

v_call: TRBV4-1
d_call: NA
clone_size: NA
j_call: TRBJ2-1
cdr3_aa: CASSRGTPYNEQFF
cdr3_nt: TGCGCCAGCAGCCGGGGGACACCATACAATGAGCAGTTCTTC

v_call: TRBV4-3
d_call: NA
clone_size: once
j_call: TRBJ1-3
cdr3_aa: CASSQEFLTLGNTIYF
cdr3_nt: TGCGCCAGCAGCCAAGAGTTTCTGACCCTTGGAAACACCATATATTTT

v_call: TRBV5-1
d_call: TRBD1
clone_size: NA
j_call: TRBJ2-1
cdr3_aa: CASSLDRGLDEQFF
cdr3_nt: TGCGCCAGCAGCTTGGACAGGGGGCTAGATGAGCAGTTCTTC

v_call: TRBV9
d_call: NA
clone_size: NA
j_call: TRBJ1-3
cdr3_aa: CASSPRMDSGNTIYF
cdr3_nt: TGTGCCAGCAGCCCTCGGATGGACTCTGGAAACACCATATATTTT

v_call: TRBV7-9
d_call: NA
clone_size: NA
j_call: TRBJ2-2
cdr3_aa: CASSLAGELFF
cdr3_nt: TGTGCCAGCAGCTTAGCCGGGGAGCTGTTTTTT

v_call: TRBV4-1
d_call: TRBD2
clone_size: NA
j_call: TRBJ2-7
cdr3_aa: CASSRGPLIRGWGSGTYEQYF
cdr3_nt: TGCGCCAGCAGCCGCGGACCCCTGATCAGGGGTTGGGGTAGCGGGACTTACGAGCAGTACTTC

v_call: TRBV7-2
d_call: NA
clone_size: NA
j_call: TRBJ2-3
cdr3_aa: CACSRGASTDTQYF
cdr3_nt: TGTGCCTGCTCCCGAGGGGCCAGCACAGATACGCAGTATTTT

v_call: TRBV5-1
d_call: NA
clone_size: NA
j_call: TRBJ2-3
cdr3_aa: CASSQSGTLAQYF
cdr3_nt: TGCGCCAGCAGCCAGTCCGGGACCTTGGCGCAGTATTTT

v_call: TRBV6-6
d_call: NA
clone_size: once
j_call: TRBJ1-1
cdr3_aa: CASSYVRGGNTEAFF
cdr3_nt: TGTGCCAGCAGTTACGTTAGAGGCGGGAACACTGAAGCTTTCTTT

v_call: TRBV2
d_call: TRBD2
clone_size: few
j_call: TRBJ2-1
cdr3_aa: CASSALAGEDEQFF
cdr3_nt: TGTGCCAGCAGTGCACTAGCGGGGGAGGATGAGCAGTTCTTC

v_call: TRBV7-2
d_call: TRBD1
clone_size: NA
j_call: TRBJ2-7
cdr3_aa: CASSRQGGTYEQYF
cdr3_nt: TGTGCCAGCAGCCGACAGGGGGGTACCTACGAGCAGTACTTC

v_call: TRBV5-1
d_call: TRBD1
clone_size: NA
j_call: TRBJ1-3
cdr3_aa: CASSLGTGGGNTIYF
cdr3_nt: TGCGCCAGCAGCTTGGGGACAGGCGGCGGAAACACCATATATTTT

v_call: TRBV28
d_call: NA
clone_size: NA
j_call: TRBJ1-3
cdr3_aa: CASRLRAASSGNTIYF
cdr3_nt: TGTGCCAGCCGCCTTCGGGCGGCGAGCTCTGGAAACACCATATATTTT

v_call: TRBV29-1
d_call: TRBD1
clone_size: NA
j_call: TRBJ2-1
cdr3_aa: CRTGGGKNEQFF
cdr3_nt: TGCAGAACAGGGGGCGGTAAGAATGAGCAGTTCTTC

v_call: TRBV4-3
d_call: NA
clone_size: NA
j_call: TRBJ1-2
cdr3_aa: CASSQSMGGLYGYTF
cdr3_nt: TGCGCCAGCAGCCAATCTATGGGGGGGCTCTATGGCTACACCTTC

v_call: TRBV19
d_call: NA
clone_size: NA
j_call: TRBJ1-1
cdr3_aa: CASSPAGREAFF
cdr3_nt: TGTGCCAGTAGTCCGGCAGGCCGTGAAGCTTTCTTT

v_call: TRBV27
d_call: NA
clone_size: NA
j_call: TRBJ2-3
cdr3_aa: CASRHPVTDTQYF
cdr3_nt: TGTGCCAGCCGTCACCCCGTCACAGATACGCAGTATTTT

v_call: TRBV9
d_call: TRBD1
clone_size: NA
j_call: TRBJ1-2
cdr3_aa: CASSGGQGASGYTF
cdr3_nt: TGTGCCAGCAGCGGGGGACAGGGGGCGTCGGGCTACACCTTC

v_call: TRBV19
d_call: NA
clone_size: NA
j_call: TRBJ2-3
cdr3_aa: CATSEGDTQYF
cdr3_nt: TGTGCCACCAGCGAAGGGGATACGCAGTATTTT

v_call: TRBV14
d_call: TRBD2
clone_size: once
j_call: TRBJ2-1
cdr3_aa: CASSQEAAGGWYNEQFF
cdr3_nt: TGTGCCAGCAGCCAAGAGGCAGCGGGGGGGTGGTACAATGAGCAGTTCTTC

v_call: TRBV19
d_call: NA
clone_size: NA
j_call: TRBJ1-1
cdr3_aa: CASSPPGIRDTEAFF
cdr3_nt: TGTGCCAGTAGTCCCCCCGGCATCAGAGACACTGAAGCTTTCTTT

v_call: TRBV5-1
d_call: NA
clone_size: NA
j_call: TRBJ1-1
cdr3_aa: CASSIDLLNTEAFF
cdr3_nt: TGCGCCAGCAGCATCGACTTGCTGAACACTGAAGCTTTCTTT

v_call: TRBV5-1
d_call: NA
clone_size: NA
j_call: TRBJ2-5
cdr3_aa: CASSIKETQYF
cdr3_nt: TGCGCCAGCAGCATTAAAGAGACCCAGTACTTC

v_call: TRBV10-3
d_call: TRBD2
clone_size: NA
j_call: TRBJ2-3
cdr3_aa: CAIRGDARGADTQYF
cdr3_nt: TGTGCCATCAGAGGGGACGCGCGGGGGGCAGATACGCAGTATTTT

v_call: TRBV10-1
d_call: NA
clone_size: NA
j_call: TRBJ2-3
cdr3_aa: CASSETVGDTQYF
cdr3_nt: TGCGCCAGCAGTGAAACCGTGGGGGATACGCAGTATTTT

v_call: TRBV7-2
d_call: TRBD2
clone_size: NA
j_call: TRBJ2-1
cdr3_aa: CASSFPAGGPKEEQFF
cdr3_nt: TGTGCCAGCAGCTTCCCAGCGGGGGGGCCTAAAGAGGAGCAGTTCTTC

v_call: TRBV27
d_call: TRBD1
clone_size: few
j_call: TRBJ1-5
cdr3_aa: CASRPGQGNQPQHF
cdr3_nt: TGTGCCAGCAGACCGGGACAGGGTAACCAGCCCCAGCATTTT

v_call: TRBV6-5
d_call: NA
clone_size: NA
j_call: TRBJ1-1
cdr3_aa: CASSPRNTEAFF
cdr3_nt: TGTGCCAGCAGCCCACGGAACACTGAAGCTTTCTTT

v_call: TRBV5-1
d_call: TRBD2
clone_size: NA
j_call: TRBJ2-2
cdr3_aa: CASSLRLAGGTGELFF
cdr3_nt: TGCGCCAGCAGCTTGCGACTAGCGGGGGGCACCGGGGAGCTGTTTTTT